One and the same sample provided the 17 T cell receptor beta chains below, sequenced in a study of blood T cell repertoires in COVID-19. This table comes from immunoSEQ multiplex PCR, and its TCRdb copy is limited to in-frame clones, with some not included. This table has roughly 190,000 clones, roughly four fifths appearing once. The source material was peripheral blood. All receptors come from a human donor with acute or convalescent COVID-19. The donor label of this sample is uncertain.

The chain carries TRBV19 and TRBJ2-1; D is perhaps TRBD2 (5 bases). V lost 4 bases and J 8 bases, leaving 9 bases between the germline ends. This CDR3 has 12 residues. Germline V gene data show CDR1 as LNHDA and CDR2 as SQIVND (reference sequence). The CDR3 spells CASSSVGDEQFF. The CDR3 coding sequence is TGTGCCAGTAGTAGTGTGGGAGATGAGCAGTTCTTC.

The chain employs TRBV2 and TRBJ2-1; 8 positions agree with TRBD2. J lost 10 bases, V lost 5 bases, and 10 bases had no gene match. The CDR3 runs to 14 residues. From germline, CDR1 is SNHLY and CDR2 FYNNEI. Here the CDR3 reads CASSRGTRSWEQFF. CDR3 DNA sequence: TGTGCCAGCAGTAGGGGGACTAGGTCATGGGAGCAGTTCTTC.

The CDR3 DNA reads as TGTGCCAGCAGTTACTCCAGGGGGCAGAGGCAGTACTTC. Encoded protein: CASSYSRGQRQYF. The chain joins TRBV6-2 or TRBV6-3 to TRBJ2-7, with TRBD1 identical over 8 bases. The germline gives CDR1 MNHEY, CDR2 SVGEGT. The V and J ends lost 0 bases and 9 bases, in that order; junction bases with no gene match: 4. There are 13 residues in the CDR3.

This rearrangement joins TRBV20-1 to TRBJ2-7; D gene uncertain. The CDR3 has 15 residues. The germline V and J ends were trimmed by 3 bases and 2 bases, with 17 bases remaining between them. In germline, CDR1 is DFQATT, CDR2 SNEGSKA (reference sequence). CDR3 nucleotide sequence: TGCAGTGCTAGTGATCCAGCGACCGGAGCCTACGAGCAGTACTTC. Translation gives CSASDPATGAYEQYF.

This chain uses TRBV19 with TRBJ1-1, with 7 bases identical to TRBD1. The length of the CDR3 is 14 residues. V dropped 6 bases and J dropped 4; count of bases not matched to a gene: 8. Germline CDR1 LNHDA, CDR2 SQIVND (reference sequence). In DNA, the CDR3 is TGTGCCAGTAGGAGAGACAGGGTGTCCACTGAAGCTTTCTTT. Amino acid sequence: CASRRDRVSTEAFF.

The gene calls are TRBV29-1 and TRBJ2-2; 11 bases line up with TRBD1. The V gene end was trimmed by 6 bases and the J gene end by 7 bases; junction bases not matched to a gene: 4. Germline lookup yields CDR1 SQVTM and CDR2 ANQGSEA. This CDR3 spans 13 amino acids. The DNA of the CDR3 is TGCAGCGTCGGACAGGGGGCGGGCGGGGAGCTGTTTTTT. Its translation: CSVGQGAGGELFF.

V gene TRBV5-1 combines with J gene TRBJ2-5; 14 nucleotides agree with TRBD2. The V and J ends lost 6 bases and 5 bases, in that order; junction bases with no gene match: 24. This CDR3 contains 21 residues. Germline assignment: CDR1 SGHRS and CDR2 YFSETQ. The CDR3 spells CASTLPSRLAGGIKRGETQYF. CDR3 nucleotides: TGCGCCAGCACCCTCCCCTCGAGACTAGCGGGGGGGATCAAGAGAGGGGAGACCCAGTACTTC.

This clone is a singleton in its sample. The CDR3 nucleotides read TGTGCCAGCAGCTCAGGGGACAGAGACTACGAGCAGTACTTC. Translating gives CASSSGDRDYEQYF. The chain joins TRBV28 to TRBJ2-7; the match to TRBD1 covers 7 bases. The CDR3 has 14 amino acids. Germline V lookup: CDR1 MDHEN, CDR2 SYDVKM. Trimming cost V 6 bases and J 3 bases; bases outside gene matches: 8.

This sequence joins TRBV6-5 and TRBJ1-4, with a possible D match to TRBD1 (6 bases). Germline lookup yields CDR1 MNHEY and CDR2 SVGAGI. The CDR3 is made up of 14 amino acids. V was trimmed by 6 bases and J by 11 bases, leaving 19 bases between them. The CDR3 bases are TGTGCCAGCAGCCTCGGACAGAACGAGGGGAAACTGTTTTTT. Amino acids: CASSLGQNEGKLFF.

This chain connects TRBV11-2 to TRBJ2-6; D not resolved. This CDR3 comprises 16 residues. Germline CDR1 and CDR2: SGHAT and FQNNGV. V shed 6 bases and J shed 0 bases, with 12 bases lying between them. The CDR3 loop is CASRVLASSGANVLTF. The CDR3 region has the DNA TGTGCCAGCAGGGTACTTGCCTCCTCTGGGGCCAACGTCCTGACTTTC.

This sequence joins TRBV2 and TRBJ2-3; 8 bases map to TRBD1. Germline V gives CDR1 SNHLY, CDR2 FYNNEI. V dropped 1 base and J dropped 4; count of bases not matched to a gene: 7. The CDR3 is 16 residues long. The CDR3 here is CASSEETGGLSDTQYF. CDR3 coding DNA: TGTGCCAGCAGTGAAGAAACAGGGGGATTGTCAGATACGCAGTATTTT.

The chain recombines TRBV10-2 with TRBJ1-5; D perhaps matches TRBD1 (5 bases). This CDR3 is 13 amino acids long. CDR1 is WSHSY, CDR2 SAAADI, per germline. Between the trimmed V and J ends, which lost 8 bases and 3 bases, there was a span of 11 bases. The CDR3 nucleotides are TGCGCCAGCCGGGGGGGGTCCAATCAGCCCCAGCATTTT. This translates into CASRGGSNQPQHF.

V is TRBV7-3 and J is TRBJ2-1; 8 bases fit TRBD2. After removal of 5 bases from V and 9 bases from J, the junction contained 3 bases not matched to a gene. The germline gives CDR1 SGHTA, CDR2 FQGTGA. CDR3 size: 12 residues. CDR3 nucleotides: TGTGCCAGCAGCCTTACTAGCGGTGAGCAGTTCTTC. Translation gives CASSLTSGEQFF.

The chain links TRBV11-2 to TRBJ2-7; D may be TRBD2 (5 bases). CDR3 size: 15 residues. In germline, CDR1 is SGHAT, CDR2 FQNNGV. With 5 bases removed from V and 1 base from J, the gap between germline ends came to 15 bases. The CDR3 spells CASSRLRAQSYEQYF. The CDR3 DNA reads TGTGCCAGCAGCCGCTTGAGGGCCCAATCCTACGAGCAGTACTTC.

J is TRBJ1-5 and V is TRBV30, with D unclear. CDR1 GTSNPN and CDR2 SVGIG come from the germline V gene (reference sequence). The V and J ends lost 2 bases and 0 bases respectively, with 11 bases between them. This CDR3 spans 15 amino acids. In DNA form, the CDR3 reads TGTGCCTGGAGTCCCGGGGATTATAGCAATCAGCCCCAGCATTTT. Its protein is CAWSPGDYSNQPQHF.

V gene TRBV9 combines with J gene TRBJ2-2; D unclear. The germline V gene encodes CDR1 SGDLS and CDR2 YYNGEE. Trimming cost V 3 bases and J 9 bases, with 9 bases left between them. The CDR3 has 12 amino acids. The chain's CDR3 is CASSAVPRELFF. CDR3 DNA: TGTGCCAGCAGCGCAGTGCCAAGGGAGCTGTTTTTT.

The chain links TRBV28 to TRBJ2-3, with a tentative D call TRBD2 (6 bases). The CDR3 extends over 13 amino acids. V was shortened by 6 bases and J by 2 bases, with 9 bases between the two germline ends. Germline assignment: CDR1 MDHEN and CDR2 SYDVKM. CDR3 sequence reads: CASRGTPTDTQYF. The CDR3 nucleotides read TGTGCCAGCAGAGGGACTCCCACAGATACGCAGTATTTT.